The 6 T cell receptor beta chains below were found in one sample sequenced in a study of response to subunit inactivated influenza vaccine. Each CDR3 protein is one row after TCRdb ran MiXCR on the RT-PCR reads. This table holds around 190,000 distinct CDR3 sequences, approximately 15% found once. The sample was CD8+ T cells sorted from PBMCs, taken 4 to 6 days after vaccination. The receptors stem from a middle-aged man who received an inactivated influenza vaccine.

This clonotype was counted a few times. The CDR3 region has the DNA TGTGCCAGCAGCGACCCCTGGGACAGGTGGAGAGAGACCCAGTACTTC. Translating gives CASSDPWDRWRETQYF. The rearrangement joins TRBV21-1 to TRBJ2-5; the D call in the table, TRBD1, was not verified against the DNA. TRBV21-1 is shown as a pseudogene. The CDR3 is 16 amino acids.

The chain is built from TRBV29-1 and TRBJ1-2; a weak D match, TRBD1 (6 bases). Germline CDR1 SQVTM, CDR2 ANQGSEA. The CDR3 extends over 13 amino acids. V lost 2 bases, J lost 7 bases, and 14 bases lay in between. The CDR3 region is CSVESGGQGGYTF. In DNA form, the CDR3 reads TGCAGCGTTGAAAGCGGGGGGCAGGGTGGCTACACCTTC.

This clonotype was counted at least ten times. The chain uses TRBV4-1 and TRBJ2-3; D is possibly TRBD1 or TRBD2 (5 bases each). Looked up from germline, CDR1 is MGHRA and CDR2 is YSYEKL. With 2 bases removed from V and 0 bases from J, the gap between germline ends came to 12 bases. The CDR3 contains 16 residues. DNA of the CDR3: TGCGCCAGCAGCCAATTCTGGGACGGTAGCACAGATACGCAGTATTTT. It codes for CASSQFWDGSTDTQYF.

The chain has TRBV7-9 and TRBJ2-2; D is uncertain. Per germline, CDR1 SEHNR and CDR2 FQNEAQ (reference sequence). V was pared by 6 bases and J by 2 bases, with 7 bases between. This CDR3 region has 13 residues. CDR3 DNA sequence: TGTGCCAGCAGGGGCTCCAACACCGGGGAGCTGTTTTTT. Protein sequence: CASRGSNTGELFF.

This clonotype came up many times. This chain joins TRBV20-1 and TRBJ2-5; a possible D gene is TRBD1 (5 bases). V lost 0 bases, J lost 5 bases, and 16 bases lay in between. The germline CDR1 and CDR2 sequences are DFQATT and SNEGSKA (reference sequence). CDR3 size: 15 residues. CDR3 DNA: TGCAGTGCTAGAGATCGGGCAGGGTCAAAGGAGACCCAGTACTTC. It yields the protein CSARDRAGSKETQYF.

This chain links TRBV5-1 with TRBJ2-1; 8 bases line up with TRBD1. CDR1 and CDR2 (germline): SGHRS, YFSETQ. This CDR3 contains 17 residues. V was clipped by 1 base and J by 4 bases; unmatched bases: 10. The CDR3 region is CASSLPQTGGQYNEQFF. In DNA, the CDR3 is TGCGCCAGCAGCTTGCCCCAAACAGGGGGTCAGTACAATGAGCAGTTCTTC.